This T cell receptor (beta chain) comes out of a study of cytomegalovirus exposure and HLA in healthy donors. This CDR3 contains 15 residues. The germline CDR1 and CDR2 sequences are MNHEY and SVGAGI. Trimming cost V 1 base and J 7 bases; bases outside gene matches: 4. Use of 60 Vbeta and 13 Jbeta primers characterized the PCR. Profiled with immunoSEQ multiplex PCR; TCRdb holds only in-frame clones, not every one. This sample's table reports more than 100,000 clones. The sample comprised PBMCs. The sequence was obtained from a woman in her forties in good health and CMV-seronegative. The chain couples TRBV6-5 to TRBJ1-6; 7 bases align to TRBD1. This CDR3 is CASSYWTGRNSPLHF. The CDR3 DNA follows: TGTGCCAGCAGTTACTGGACAGGAAGGAATTCACCCCTCCACTTT.